This TCR beta chain originates from a study of blood T cells in healthy people across ages. Points from the study as a whole: Compared with aged donors, long-lived donors showed fewer expanded clones, suggesting selection.

Then a second PCR, running roughly 6 to 12 cycles, was carried out with a sample-barcoded 5' primer and a J-beta primer mix. Every cDNA molecule bore a tag from a template-switch adaptor containing 12 random nucleotides. Via MiXCR, TCRdb re-called the 5' RACE reads, giving one row per CDR3 protein. The data hold about 730,000 distinct CDR3 sequences, with roughly 41% observed a single time. Details on this clonotype: Its antigen is unidentified.

The CDR3 has 13 residues. Trimming cost V 8 bases and J 3 bases, with 13 bases left between them. Per germline, CDR1 SNHLY and CDR2 FYNNEI. The TCR was taken from a woman aged 55-70 years in good health. The gene calls are TRBV2 and TRBJ1-1; D is unclear. Sequencing was carried out using blood. CDR3 protein: CASRVEGDTEAFF. The DNA for the CDR3 is TGTGCCAGCCGGGTGGAGGGTGACACTGAAGCTTTCTTT.